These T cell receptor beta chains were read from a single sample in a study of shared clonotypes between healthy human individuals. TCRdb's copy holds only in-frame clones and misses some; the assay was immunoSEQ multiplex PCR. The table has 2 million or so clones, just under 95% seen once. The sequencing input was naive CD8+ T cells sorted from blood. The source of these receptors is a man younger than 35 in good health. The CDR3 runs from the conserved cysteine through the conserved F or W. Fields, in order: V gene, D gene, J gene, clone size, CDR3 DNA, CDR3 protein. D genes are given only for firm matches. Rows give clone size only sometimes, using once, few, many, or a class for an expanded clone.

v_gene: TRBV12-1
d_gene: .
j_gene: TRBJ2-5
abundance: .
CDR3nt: TGTGCCAGCAGCTTTGGACTAGCGGGGGAGCAAGAGACCCAGTACTTC
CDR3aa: CASSFGLAGEQETQYF

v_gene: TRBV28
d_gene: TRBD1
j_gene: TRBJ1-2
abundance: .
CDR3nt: TGTGCCAGCAGTTCTATATACTCCCAGGGGGCGCAGCCGTCCTATGGCTACACCTTC
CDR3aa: CASSSIYSQGAQPSYGYTF

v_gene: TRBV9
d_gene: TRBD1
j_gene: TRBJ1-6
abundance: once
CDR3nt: TGTGCCAGCAGCCCCGGACAGGGGTCACCCCTCCACTTT
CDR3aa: CASSPGQGSPLHF

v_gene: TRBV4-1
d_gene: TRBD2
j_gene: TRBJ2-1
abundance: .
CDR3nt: TGCGCCAGCAGCCAGGGACTAGCGGGGGATTACAATGAGCAGTTCTTC
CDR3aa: CASSQGLAGDYNEQFF

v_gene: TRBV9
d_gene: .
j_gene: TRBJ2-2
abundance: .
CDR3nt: TGTGCCAGCAGCGTAGGCGGGACGAACACCGGGGAGCTGTTTTTT
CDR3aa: CASSVGGTNTGELFF

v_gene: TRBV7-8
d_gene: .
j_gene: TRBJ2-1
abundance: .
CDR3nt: TGTGCCAGCAGCTTACCACGCTACAATGAGCAGTTCTTC
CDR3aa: CASSLPRYNEQFF

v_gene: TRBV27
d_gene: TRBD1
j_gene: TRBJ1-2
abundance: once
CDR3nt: TGTGCCAGCAGTTTAAGTCAGGGACAGGGGGCGGTTTATGGCTACACCTTC
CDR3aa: CASSLSQGQGAVYGYTF

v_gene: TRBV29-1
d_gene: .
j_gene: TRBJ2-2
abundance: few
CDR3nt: TGCAGCGTTGAACTGGTGAACACCGGGGAGCTGTTTTTT
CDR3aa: CSVELVNTGELFF

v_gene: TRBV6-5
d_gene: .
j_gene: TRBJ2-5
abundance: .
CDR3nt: TGTGCCAACAGCGGACAAGAGACCCAGTACTTC
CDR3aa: CANSGQETQYF

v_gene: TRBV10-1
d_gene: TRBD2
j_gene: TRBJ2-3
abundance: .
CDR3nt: TGCGCCAGCAGTGAGTTGGGACTAGCGGGGGATTACACAGATACGCAGTATTTT
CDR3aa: CASSELGLAGDYTDTQYF

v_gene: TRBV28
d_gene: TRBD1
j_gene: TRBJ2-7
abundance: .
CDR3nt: TGTGCCAGCAGCGTTACAGGGGACTCCTACGAGCAGTACTTC
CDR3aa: CASSVTGDSYEQYF

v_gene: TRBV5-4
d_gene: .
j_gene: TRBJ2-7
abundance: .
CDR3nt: TGTGCCAGCAGCTTGGCTTGGGGACCGAGGCGCTACGAGCAGTACTTC
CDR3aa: CASSLAWGPRRYEQYF

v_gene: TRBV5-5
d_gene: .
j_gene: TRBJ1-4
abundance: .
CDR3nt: TGTGCCAGCAGCTCCGACAGGCTCCCGACTAATGAAAAACTGTTTTTT
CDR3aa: CASSSDRLPTNEKLFF

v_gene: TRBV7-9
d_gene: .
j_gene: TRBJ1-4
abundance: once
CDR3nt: TGTGCCAGCAGCTCCCGGACTGTCGGAGAAAAACTGTTTTTT
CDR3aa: CASSSRTVGEKLFF

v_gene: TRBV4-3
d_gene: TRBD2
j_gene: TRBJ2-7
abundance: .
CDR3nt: TGCGCCAGCAGCCAAGAACCACTAGCGGGCCAATACGAGCAGTACTTC
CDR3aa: CASSQEPLAGQYEQYF

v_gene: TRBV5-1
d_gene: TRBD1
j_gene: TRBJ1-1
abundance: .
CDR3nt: TGCGCCAGCAGCTTCGGACAGGCGAACACTGAAGCTTTCTTT
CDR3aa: CASSFGQANTEAFF

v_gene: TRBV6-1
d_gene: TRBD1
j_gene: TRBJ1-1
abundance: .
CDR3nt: TGTGCCAGCAGTGAATGGGGACAGGGGGGACCGAACACTGAAGCTTTCTTT
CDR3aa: CASSEWGQGGPNTEAFF

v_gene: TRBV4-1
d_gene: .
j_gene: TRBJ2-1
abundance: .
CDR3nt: TGCGCCAGCAGCCAACCCGCTTCCAATGAGCAGTTCTTC
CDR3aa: CASSQPASNEQFF

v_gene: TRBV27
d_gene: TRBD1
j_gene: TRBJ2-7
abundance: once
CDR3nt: TGTGCCAGCAGTTTATTCGGCAGGACAGGGCTGAAGGAGCAGTACTTC
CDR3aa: CASSLFGRTGLKEQYF

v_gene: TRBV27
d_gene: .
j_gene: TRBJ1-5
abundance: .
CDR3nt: TGTGCCAGCAGTTCTAAATCAAATCAGCCCCAGCATTTT
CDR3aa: CASSSKSNQPQHF

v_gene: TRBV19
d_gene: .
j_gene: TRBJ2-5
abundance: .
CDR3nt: TGTGCCAGTAGTATGGGCGAGACCCAGTACTTC
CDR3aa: CASSMGETQYF

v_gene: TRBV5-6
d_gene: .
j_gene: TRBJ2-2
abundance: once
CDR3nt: TGTGCCAGCAGCTTGGGGGTTGGTAGTCTAGCTTTGAACACCGGGGAGCTGTTTTTT
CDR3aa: CASSLGVGSLALNTGELFF

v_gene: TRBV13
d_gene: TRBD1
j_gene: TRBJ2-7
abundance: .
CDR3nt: TGTGCCAGCAGCTCCTCCGGGACAGGGGGCTACGAGCAGTACTTC
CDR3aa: CASSSSGTGGYEQYF

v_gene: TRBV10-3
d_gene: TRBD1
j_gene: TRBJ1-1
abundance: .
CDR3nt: TGTGCCATCAGTGATTGGGACAGGAAGAACACTGAAGCTTTCTTT
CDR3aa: CAISDWDRKNTEAFF

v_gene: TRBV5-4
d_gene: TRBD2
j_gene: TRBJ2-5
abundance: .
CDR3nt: TGTGCCAGCCACCTGATGACTAGCGGGGGGTACCAAGAGACCCAGTACTTC
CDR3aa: CASHLMTSGGYQETQYF

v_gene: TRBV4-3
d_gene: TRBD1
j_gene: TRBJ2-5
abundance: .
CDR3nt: TGCGCCAGCAGCCAAGATCTGCCCAAGGCAGGGGGACAAGAGACCCAGTACTTC
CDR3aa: CASSQDLPKAGGQETQYF

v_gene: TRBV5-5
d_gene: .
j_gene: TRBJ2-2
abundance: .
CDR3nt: TGTGCCAGCAGCTTTAGGCGAAACGGGGAGCTGTTTTTT
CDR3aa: CASSFRRNGELFF

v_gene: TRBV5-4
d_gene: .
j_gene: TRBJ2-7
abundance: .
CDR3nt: TGTGCCAGCAGCTTTCGGGGGGCTCTCTACGAGCAGTACTTC
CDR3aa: CASSFRGALYEQYF

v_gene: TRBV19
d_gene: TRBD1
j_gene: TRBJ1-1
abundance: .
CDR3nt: TGTGCCAGTAGTATGGATCAGGGGGCGTCCACTGAAGCTTTCTTT
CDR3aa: CASSMDQGASTEAFF

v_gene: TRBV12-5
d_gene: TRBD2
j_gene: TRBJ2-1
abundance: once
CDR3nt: TGTGCTAGTGGTTTGAACCCAGCGGGGGGGACCTACAATGAGCAGTTCTTC
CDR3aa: CASGLNPAGGTYNEQFF

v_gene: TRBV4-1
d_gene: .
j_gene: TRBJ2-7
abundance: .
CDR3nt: TGCGCCAGCAGCCAAGTGGTCGGGTTTGCTTTCAACGAGCAGTACTTC
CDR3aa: CASSQVVGFAFNEQYF

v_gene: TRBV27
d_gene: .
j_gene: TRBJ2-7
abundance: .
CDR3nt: TGTGCCAGCAGTCCGGGACATTTGGGCGAGCAGTACTTC
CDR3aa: CASSPGHLGEQYF

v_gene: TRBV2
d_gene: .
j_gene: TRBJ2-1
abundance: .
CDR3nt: TGTGCCAGCAGTGAACTAGCGACAGGGACCTACAATGAGCAGTTCTTC
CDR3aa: CASSELATGTYNEQFF

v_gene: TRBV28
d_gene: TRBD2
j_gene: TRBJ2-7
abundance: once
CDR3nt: TGTGCCAGCAGTTTCCAAACAGGATCCCCCGGGAGGGAGCAGTACTTC
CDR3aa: CASSFQTGSPGREQYF

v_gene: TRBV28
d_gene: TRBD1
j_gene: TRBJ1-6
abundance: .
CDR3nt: TGTGCCAGCCGTTTCGAGGGGACAGGGTTTTCACCCCTCCACTTT
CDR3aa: CASRFEGTGFSPLHF

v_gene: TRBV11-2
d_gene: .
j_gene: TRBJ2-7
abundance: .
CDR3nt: TGTGCCAGCAGCTGGGGCCCGGTGGGGTACGAGCAGTACTTC
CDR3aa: CASSWGPVGYEQYF

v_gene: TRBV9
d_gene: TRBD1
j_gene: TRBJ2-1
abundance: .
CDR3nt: TGTGCCAGCAGCGACGCCGACAGGGGATTATACAATGAGCAGTTCTTC
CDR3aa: CASSDADRGLYNEQFF

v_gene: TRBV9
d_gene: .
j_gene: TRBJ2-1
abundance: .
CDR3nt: TGTGCCAGCAGCGACCCCTCGGACAATGAGCAGTTCTTC
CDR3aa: CASSDPSDNEQFF

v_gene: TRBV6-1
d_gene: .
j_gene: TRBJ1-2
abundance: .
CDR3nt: TGTGCCAGCAGTGAATTCCCCGAGGACTATGGCTACACCTTC
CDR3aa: CASSEFPEDYGYTF

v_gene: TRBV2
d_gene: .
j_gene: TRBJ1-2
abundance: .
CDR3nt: TGTGCCAGCTCGGCGGGCTTGGACTATGGCTACACCTTC
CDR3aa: CASSAGLDYGYTF

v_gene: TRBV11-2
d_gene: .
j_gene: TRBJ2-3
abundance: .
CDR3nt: TGTGCCAGCAGCCTGGGGACTCAATTCACAGATACGCAGTATTTT
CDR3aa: CASSLGTQFTDTQYF

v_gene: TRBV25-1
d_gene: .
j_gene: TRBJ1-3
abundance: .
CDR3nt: TGTGCCAGCCGCCCGTGGGGGGGGCTTAGAAACACCATATATTTT
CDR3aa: CASRPWGGLRNTIYF

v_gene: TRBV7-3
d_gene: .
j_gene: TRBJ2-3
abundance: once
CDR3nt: TGTGCCAGCAGCAATCTTGTCTCCCGCAGTGGTACAGATACGCAGTATTTT
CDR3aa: CASSNLVSRSGTDTQYF

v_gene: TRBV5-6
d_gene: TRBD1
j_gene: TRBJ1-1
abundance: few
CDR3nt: TGTGCCAGCAGCTTGGGTGCAGGGGGCTTCCCTGAAGCTTTCTTT
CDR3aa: CASSLGAGGFPEAFF

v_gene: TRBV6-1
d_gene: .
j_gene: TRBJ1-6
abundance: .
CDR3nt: TGTGCCAGCACCCCAAGGGAGGGCAGTTCACCCCTCCACTTT
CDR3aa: CASTPREGSSPLHF

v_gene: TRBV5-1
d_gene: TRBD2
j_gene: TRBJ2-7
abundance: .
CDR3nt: TGCGCCAGCAGCTTGGCTCTAGCGGGTGCCTACGAGCAGTACTTC
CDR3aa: CASSLALAGAYEQYF

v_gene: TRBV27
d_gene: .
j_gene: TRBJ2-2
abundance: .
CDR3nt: TGTGCCAGCAGCCCTGACAGCACCGGGGAGCTGTTTTTT
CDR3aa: CASSPDSTGELFF

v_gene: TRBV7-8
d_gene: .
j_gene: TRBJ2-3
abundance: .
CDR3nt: TGTGCCAGCAGCTCAGGGACGGGACTTAGCACAGATACGCAGTATTTT
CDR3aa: CASSSGTGLSTDTQYF

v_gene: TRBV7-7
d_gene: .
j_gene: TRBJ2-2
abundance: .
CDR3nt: TGTGCTAGCAGCCCCACCACGGGCGCCGGGGAGCTGTTTTTT
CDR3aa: CASSPTTGAGELFF

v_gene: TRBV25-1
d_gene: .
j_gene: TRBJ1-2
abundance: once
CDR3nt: TGTGCCAGCAGTGACCCCGGGGGACATTCAGTTGGCTACACCTTC
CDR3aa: CASSDPGGHSVGYTF

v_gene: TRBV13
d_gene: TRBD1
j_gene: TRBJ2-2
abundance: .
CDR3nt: TGTGCCAGCAGCCCGGGACAGGGGGCAGGGGCGCGGACCGGGGAGCTGTTTTTT
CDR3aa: CASSPGQGAGARTGELFF